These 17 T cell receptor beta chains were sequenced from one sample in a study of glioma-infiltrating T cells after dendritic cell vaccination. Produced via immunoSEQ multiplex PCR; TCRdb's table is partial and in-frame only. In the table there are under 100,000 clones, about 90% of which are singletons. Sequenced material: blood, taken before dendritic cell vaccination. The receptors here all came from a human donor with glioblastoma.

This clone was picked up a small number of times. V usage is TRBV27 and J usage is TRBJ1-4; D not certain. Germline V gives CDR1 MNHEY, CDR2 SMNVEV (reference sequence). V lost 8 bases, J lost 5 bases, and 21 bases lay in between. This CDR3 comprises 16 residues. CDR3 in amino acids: CASRELAINSNEKLFF. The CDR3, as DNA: TGTGCCAGCCGGGAACTTGCCATTAACTCGAATGAAAAACTGTTTTTT. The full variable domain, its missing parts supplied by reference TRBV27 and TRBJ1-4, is EAQVTQNPRYLITVTGKKLTVTCSQNMNHEYMSWYRQDPGLGLRQIYYSMNVEVTDKGDVPEGYKVSRKEKRNFPLILESPSPNQTSLYFCASRELAINSNEKLFFGSGTQLSVL.

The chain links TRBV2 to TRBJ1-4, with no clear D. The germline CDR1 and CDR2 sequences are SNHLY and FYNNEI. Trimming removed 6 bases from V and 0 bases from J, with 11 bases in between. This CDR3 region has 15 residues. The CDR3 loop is CASSSFPATNEKLFF. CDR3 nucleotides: TGTGCCAGCAGCTCCTTTCCCGCAACTAATGAAAAACTGTTTTTT.

CDR3 loop: CAIRDRAINYGYTF. DNA for the CDR3: TGTGCCATCAGGGACAGGGCAATTAACTATGGCTACACCTTC. The chain couples TRBV10-3 to TRBJ1-2, with TRBD1 identical over 8 bases. This CDR3 is built from 14 residues. Per the germline V gene, CDR1 is ENHRY and CDR2 is SYGVKD. The trim removed 6 bases at V and 1 base at J, leaving 4 bases unmatched.

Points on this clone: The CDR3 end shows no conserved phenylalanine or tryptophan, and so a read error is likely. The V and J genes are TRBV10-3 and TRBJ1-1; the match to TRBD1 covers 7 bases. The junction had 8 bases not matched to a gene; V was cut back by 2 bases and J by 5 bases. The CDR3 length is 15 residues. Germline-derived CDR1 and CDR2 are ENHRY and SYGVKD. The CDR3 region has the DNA TGTGCCATCAGTGAGCCCCGGACAGGAGGGACTGAAGCTTTCATT. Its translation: CAISEPRTGGTEAFI.

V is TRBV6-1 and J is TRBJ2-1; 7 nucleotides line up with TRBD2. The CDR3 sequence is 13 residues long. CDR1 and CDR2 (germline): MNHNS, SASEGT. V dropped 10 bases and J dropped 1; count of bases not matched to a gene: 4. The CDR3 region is CATGGLSYNEQFF. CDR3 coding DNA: TGTGCCACCGGGGGGTTGTCCTACAATGAGCAGTTCTTC.

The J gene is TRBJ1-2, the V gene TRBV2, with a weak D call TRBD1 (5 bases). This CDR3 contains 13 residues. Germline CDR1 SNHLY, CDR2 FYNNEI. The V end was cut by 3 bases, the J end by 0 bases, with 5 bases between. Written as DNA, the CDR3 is TGTGCCAGCAGTGACAGGGCTAACTATGGCTACACCTTC. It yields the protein CASSDRANYGYTF.

CDR3 protein: CASSSGQGSGYTF. The CDR3 DNA is TGTGCCAGCAGCTCGGGACAGGGGTCTGGCTACACCTTC. The chain is built from TRBV6-6 and TRBJ1-2; 10 bases match TRBD1. Germline CDR1 MNHNY, CDR2 SVGAGI (reference sequence). Trimming removed 6 bases from V and 7 bases from J; junction bases left unmatched: 5. This CDR3 spans 13 amino acids.

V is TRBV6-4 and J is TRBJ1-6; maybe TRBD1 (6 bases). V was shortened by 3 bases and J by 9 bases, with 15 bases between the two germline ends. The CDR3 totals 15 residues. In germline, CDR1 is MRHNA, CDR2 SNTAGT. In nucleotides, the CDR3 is TGTGCCAGCAGTGAACAGGGTCAGGGCGGTTCACCCCTCCACTTT. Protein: CASSEQGQGGSPLHF.

CDR3 nucleotides: TGTGCCAGTAGTCAAGCCGGGGGGCGAGTCTCTGGGGCCAACGTCCTGACTTTC. This translates into CASSQAGGRVSGANVLTF. The chain joins TRBV19 to TRBJ2-6; D is possibly TRBD2 (7 bases). V lost 5 bases and J 0 bases, leaving 17 bases between the germline ends. The germline CDR1 and CDR2 sequences are LNHDA and SQIVND (reference sequence). CDR3 size: 18 residues. The full variable domain, rest sourced from reference TRBV19 and TRBJ2-6, is DGGITQSPKYLFRKEGQNVTLSCEQNLNHDAMYWYRQDPGQGLRLIYYSQIVNDFQKGDIAEGYSVSREKKESFPLTVTSAQKNPTAFYLCASSQAGGRVSGANVLTFGAGSRLTVL.

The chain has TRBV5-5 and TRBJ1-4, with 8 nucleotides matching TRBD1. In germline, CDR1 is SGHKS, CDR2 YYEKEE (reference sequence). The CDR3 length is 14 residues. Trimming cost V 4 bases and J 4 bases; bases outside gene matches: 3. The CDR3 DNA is TGTGCCAGCAGCCTGGGACAGGTTAATGAAAAACTGTTTTTT. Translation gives CASSLGQVNEKLFF.

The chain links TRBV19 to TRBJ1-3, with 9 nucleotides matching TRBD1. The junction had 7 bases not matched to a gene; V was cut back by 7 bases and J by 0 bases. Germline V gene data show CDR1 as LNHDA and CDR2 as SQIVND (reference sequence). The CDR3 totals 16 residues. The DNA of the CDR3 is TGTGCCAGTAACCAACAGGGGGCCCACTCTGGAAACACCATATATTTT. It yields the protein CASNQQGAHSGNTIYF.

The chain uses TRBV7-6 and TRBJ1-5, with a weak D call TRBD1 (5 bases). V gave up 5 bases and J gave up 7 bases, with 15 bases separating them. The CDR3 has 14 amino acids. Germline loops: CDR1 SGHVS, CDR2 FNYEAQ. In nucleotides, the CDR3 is TGTGCCAGCAGCCCCCTCGGGGGTTTGCAGCCCCAGCATTTT. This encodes CASSPLGGLQPQHF.

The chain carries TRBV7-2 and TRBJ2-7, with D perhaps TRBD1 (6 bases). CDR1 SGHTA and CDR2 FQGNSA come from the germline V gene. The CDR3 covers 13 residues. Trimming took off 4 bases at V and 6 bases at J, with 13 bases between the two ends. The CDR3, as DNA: TGTGCCAGCAGCTGGCAGGGGAGCCGCGAGCAGTACTTC. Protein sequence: CASSWQGSREQYF.

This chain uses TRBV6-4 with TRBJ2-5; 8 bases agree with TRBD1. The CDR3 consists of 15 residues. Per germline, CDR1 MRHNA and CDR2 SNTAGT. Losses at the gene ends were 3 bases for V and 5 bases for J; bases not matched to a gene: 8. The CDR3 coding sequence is TGTGCCAGCAGTGAATCGGCAGGGGGCCGGGAGACCCAGTACTTC. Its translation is CASSESAGGRETQYF.

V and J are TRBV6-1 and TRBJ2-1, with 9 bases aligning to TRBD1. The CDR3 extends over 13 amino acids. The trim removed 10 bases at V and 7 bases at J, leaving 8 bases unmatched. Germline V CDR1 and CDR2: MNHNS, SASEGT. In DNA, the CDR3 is TGTGCCACCTCCGGGACAGGGAAAAATGAGCAGTTCTTC. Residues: CATSGTGKNEQFF.

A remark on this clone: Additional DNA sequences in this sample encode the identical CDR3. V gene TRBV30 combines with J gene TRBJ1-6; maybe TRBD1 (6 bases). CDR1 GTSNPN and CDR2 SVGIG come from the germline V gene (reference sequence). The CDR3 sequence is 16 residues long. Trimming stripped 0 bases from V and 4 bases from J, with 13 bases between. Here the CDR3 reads CAWSVFWDTYNSPLHF. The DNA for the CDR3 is TGTGCCTGGAGTGTATTCTGGGACACTTATAATTCACCCCTCCACTTT. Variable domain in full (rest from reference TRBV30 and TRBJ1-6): SQTIHQWPATLVQPVGSPLSLECTVEGTSNPNLYWYRQAAGRGLQLLFYSVGIGQISSEVPQNLSASRPQDRQFILSSKKLLLSDSGFYLCAWSVFWDTYNSPLHFGNGTRLTVT.

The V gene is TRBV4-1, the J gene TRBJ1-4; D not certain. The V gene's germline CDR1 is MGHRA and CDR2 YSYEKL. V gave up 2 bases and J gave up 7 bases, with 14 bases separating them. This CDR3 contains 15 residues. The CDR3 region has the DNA TGCGCCAGCAGCCAAAGTCGTTCAAACGGTGAAAAACTGTTTTTT. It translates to CASSQSRSNGEKLFF.